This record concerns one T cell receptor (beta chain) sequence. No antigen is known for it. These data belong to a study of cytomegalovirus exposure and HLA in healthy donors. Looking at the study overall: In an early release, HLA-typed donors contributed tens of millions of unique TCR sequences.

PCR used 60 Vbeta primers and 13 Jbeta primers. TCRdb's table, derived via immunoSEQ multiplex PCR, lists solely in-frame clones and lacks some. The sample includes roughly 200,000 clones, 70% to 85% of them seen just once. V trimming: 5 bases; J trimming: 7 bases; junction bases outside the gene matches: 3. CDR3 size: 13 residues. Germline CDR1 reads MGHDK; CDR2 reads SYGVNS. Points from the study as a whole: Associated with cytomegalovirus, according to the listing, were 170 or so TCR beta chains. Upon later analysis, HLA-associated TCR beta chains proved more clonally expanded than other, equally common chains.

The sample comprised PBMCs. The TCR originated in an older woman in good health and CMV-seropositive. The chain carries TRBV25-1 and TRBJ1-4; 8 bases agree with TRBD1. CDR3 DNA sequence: TGTGCCAGCAGTCAGGGGGCTTCTGAAAAACTGTTTTTT. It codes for CASSQGASEKLFF. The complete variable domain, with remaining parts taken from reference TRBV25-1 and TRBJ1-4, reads EADIYQTPRYLVIGTGKKITLECSQTMGHDKMYWYQQDPGMELHLIHYSYGVNSTEKGDLSSESTVSRIRTEHFPLTLESARPSHTSQYLCASSQGASEKLFFGSGTQLSVL.